The present T cell receptor (beta chain) was sequenced within a study of Graves' ophthalmopathy and Graves' hyperthyroidism. Broader study findings: Distinction of ophthalmopathy from stable hyperthyroidism by a 13-signature model reached about 87% sensitivity and 75% to 84% specificity.

Amplification targeted the TCR beta CDR3 regions, with RNA transcripts as the source material. Scientists carried out first-round RT-PCR using HTBI primers and then a second-round multiplex PCR. TCRdb reprocessed the multiplex PCR reads via MiXCR and lists one record per CDR3 protein. The table lists almost 750,000 distinct CDR3 sequences, roughly 40% of them singletons. After removal of 8 bases from V and 9 bases from J, the junction contained 10 bases not matched to a gene. Germline CDR1 is MGHDK and CDR2 is SYGVNS. This CDR3 region has 15 residues. This clonotype was counted between two and nine times. Its antigen is not known. Disease in donors with ophthalmopathy had moderate-to-severe activity, CAS ≥3, NOSPECS ≥4 and under 3 months' duration.

The sequenced sample consisted of peripheral blood. The rearrangement joins TRBV25-1 to TRBJ1-6; TRBD1 agrees at 10 bases. This clonotype originated in an adult man with Graves' ophthalmopathy. The CDR3 here is CASSRETGGSSPLHF. The CDR3 region has the DNA TGTGCCAGCTCACGGGAGACAGGGGGCAGTTCACCCCTCCACTTT.